This TCR beta chain was captured in a study of blood T cell repertoires in COVID-19. Study-wide context: Sites in the United States, Italy and Spain provided acute and convalescent COVID-19 samples.

Method: immunoSEQ multiplex PCR; TCRdb's copy keeps in-frame clones and lacks some. The sample gives a few hundred thousand clones, 65% to 90% of which show up once; 2% to 3% is in the top ten. The ends were cut back, 3 bases at V and 8 bases at J, with 5 bases in the middle. The CDR3 has 11 amino acids. The TCR originated in a woman between 65 and 79 years old with COVID-19, enrolled during active disease. What was sequenced was peripheral blood. The V gene is TRBV12-3 or TRBV12-4, the J gene TRBJ1-3, with D unresolved. The CDR3 nucleotides read TGTGCCAGCAGTTTCGGGGACACCATATATTTT. Translation: CASSFGDTIYF.